These 8 T cell receptor beta chains were sequenced from one sample in a study of T-cell reconstitution after alpha-beta-depleted transplantation in children. Unique molecular identifiers were incorporated into the prepared TCRbeta library. TCRdb re-derived calls from the PCR reads in MiXCR, one entry per CDR3 protein. The sample records about 580,000 distinct CDR3 sequences, 27% being singletons. The starting material was PBMCs, obtained before TCRalphabeta/CD19-depleted stem cell transplant. All receptors derive from a boy younger than two with Wiskott-Aldrich syndrome, due to receive a stem cell transplant.

This chain connects TRBV20-1 to TRBJ1-5, with 9 bases aligning to TRBD1. With V trimmed by 6 bases and J by 3 bases, 6 bases remained unmatched. The CDR3 loop spans 14 amino acids. CDR1 is DFQATT, CDR2 SNEGSKA, per germline (reference sequence). The CDR3 nucleotides read TGCAGTGCCTGGACAGGGGCCCTCAATCAGCCCCAGCATTTT. This encodes CSAWTGALNQPQHF.

This chain connects TRBV5-1 to TRBJ2-7; D call uncertain. Trimming left V 0 bases short and J 3 bases short, with 7 bases between. In germline, CDR1 is SGHRS, CDR2 YFSETQ. The CDR3 totals 13 residues. CDR3 loop: CASSLVFGYEQYF. The DNA of the CDR3 is TGCGCCAGCAGCTTGGTGTTTGGCTACGAGCAGTACTTC.

The chain links TRBV20-1 to TRBJ2-3, with D uncertain. The CDR3 consists of 16 residues. Germline CDR1 is DFQATT and CDR2 is SNEGSKA (reference sequence). Trimming pared 3 bases from V and 1 base from J, leaving 17 bases between. The CDR3 loop reads CSASSFGASRTDTQYF. The CDR3 DNA sequence: TGCAGTGCTAGTTCCTTTGGCGCATCGCGCACAGATACGCAGTATTTT.

The chain has TRBV7-2 and TRBJ1-5; possible D gene TRBD1, 6 bases. Germline V gene lookup returns CDR1 SGHTA and CDR2 FQGNSA. There are 15 residues in the CDR3. V lost 6 bases, J lost 2 bases, and 14 bases lay in between. CDR3 in amino acids: CASSSQGSGNQPQHF. The CDR3 DNA is TGTGCCAGCAGTTCGCAGGGGAGTGGCAATCAGCCCCAGCATTTT.

CDR3 amino acids: CASSQDFLDGSYEQYF. The CDR3 DNA follows: TGTGCCAGCAGCCAAGATTTCCTCGACGGATCCTACGAGCAGTACTTC. The genes are TRBV4-2 and TRBJ2-7; D gene uncertain. Germline CDR1 reads LGHNA; CDR2 reads YNFKEQ. The CDR3 is 16 amino acids. Trimming shortened V by 0 bases and J by 1 base, and 13 bases separated the two germline ends.

CDR3 sequence (DNA): TGTGCCAGCAGACTCGTGGGCTGGAGCTCCTACGAGCAGTACTTC. Its translation is CASRLVGWSSYEQYF. The genes are TRBV6-5 and TRBJ2-7; no clear D. This CDR3 has 15 residues. In germline, CDR1 is MNHEY, CDR2 SVGAGI. The germline V and J ends were trimmed by 6 bases and 0 bases, with 15 bases remaining between them.

This clonotype was picked up a small number of times. J is TRBJ2-7 and V is TRBV5-5; TRBD1 is a possible D gene (6 bases). The ends were cut back, 2 bases at V and 3 bases at J, with 12 bases in the middle. Germline CDR1 is SGHKS and CDR2 is YYEKEE (reference sequence). This CDR3 is built from 14 residues. Written as DNA, the CDR3 is TGTGCCAGCAGCTTCACCGGGACAATCTACGAGCAGTACTTC. Protein product: CASSFTGTIYEQYF. The complete variable domain, with remaining parts taken from reference TRBV5-5 and TRBJ2-7, reads DAGVTQSPTHLIKTRGQQVTLRCSPISGHKSVSWYQQVLGQGPQFIFQYYEKEERGRGNFPDRFSARQFPNYSSELNVNALLLGDSALYLCASSFTGTIYEQYFGPGTRLTVT.

The sample holds a few counts of this clonotype. The chain couples TRBV20-1 to TRBJ2-2, with D unresolved. V was clipped by 5 bases and J by 0 bases, with 10 bases between them. The CDR3 is made up of 14 amino acids. CDR1 DFQATT and CDR2 SNEGSKA come from the germline V gene (reference sequence). The CDR3 coding sequence is TGCAGTGCTTCGGGCGGAACGAACACCGGGGAGCTGTTTTTT. This codes for CSASGGTNTGELFF.